This T cell receptor beta chain was found in a study of T cells after posttransplantation cyclophosphamide. This CDR3 comprises 16 residues. V lost 4 bases and J lost 7, with 23 bases in between. Germline lookup yields CDR1 SQVTM and CDR2 ANQGSEA. This clone was found a few times. Its antigen remains unidentified. On the day of bone marrow donation, the related graft donor provided peripheral blood. The data were produced by immunoSEQ multiplex PCR, yet TCRdb's version contains in-frame clones alone and is incomplete. Recorded here are fewer than 55,000 clones, with no singletons, and the ten leading clones hold less than 2.5%. Findings and caveats of the study: Later post-transplant blood repertoires were often dominated by donor CD8+ memory clones.

The chain links TRBV29-1 to TRBJ2-1, with a possible D match to TRBD2 (6 bases). The sample taken for sequencing was PBMCs. The source of this sequence is a middle-aged man in good health, CMV-negative, and a related stem cell transplant donor. The CDR3 bases are TGCAGCGTTGCCTCTACTAGCAGATATAAAGGGAATGAGCAGTTCTTC. This translates into CSVASTSRYKGNEQFF.